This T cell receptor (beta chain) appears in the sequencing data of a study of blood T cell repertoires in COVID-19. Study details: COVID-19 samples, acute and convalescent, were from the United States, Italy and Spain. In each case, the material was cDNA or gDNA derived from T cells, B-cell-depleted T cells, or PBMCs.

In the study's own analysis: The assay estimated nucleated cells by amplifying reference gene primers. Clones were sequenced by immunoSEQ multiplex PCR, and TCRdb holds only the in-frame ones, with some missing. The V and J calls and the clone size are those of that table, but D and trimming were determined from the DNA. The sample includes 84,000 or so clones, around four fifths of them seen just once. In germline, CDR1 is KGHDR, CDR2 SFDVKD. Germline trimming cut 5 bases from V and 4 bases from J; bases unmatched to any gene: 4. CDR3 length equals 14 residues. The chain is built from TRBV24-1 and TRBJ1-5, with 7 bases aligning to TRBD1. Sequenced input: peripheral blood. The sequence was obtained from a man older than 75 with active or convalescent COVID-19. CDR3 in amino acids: CATSGGTVNQPQHF. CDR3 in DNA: TGTGCCACCAGTGGCGGGACAGTTAATCAGCCCCAGCATTTT.